Below, 9 T cell receptor beta chains from the same sample are listed, as sequenced in a study of beta chain features in type 1 diabetes. The isolated RNA, all of it, was reverse transcribed, so expressed TCRB transcripts were what got sequenced. Assay used: immunoSEQ multiplex PCR; TCRdb lists only in-frame clones, some missing. Of about 250,000 clones in the sample, roughly 13% were seen once. Sample: naive CD4+ T cells from blood. Every receptor here comes from a woman aged 40 to 50 in good health.

A few counts support this clone. The rearrangement joins TRBV7-9 to TRBJ1-6; no definite D call. Per the germline V gene, CDR1 is SEHNR and CDR2 is FQNEAQ (reference sequence). CDR3 size: 16 residues. Trimming pared 7 bases from V and 4 bases from J, leaving 17 bases between. The CDR3 bases are TGTGCCAGCACCCCTAACGAGGCCCCGTATAATTCACCCCTCCACTTT. This translates into CASTPNEAPYNSPLHF.

This clone was detected a few times. The chain employs TRBV6-5 and TRBJ1-1; TRBD1 aligns across 7 bases. CDR1 MNHEY and CDR2 SVGAGI come from the germline V gene. The CDR3 contains 13 residues. The V gene end was trimmed by 0 bases and the J gene end by 6 bases; junction bases not matched to a gene: 1. The CDR3 DNA reads as TGTGCCAGCAGTTACTCAGGGACAGCTGAAGCTTTCTTT. Protein product: CASSYSGTAEAFF.

The table lists this clone with a few counts. The V and J genes are TRBV19 and TRBJ1-4; tentatively, D is TRBD1 (5 bases). V shed 8 bases and J shed 5 bases, with 9 bases lying between them. The length of the CDR3 is 12 residues. Germline loops: CDR1 LNHDA, CDR2 SQIVND (reference sequence). The CDR3: CASANRNEKLFF. Here the CDR3 DNA reads TGTGCCAGTGCGAACAGGAATGAAAAACTGTTTTTT.

CDR3 DNA sequence: TGCGCCAGCAGTCAAGGCAGGGGGCGCACTGAAGCTTTCTTT. As protein: CASSQGRGRTEAFF. This sequence joins TRBV23-1 and TRBJ1-1, with TRBD1 identical over 8 bases. TRBV23-1 is an ORF; its function is uncertain. This CDR3 contains 14 residues. Trimming cost V 2 bases and J 4 bases; bases outside gene matches: 3.

The gene calls are TRBV19 and TRBJ2-7, with 8 bases identical to TRBD1. Unmatched junction bases numbered 1, after V lost 5 bases and J lost 4 bases. The CDR3 covers 12 residues. Germline CDR1 and CDR2: LNHDA and SQIVND (reference sequence). The CDR3 sequence: CASSDRGYEQYF. As DNA, the CDR3 is TGTGCCAGTAGTGACAGGGGTTACGAGCAGTACTTC. Full variable domain (outside the CDR3, taken from reference TRBV19 and TRBJ2-7): DGGITQSPKYLFRKEGQNVTLSCEQNLNHDAMYWYRQDPGQGLRLIYYSQIVNDFQKGDIAEGYSVSREKKESFPLTVTSAQKNPTAFYLCASSDRGYEQYFGPGTRLTVT.

This clone was found a few times. The chain uses TRBV9 and TRBJ2-5; D uncertain. Trimming pared 4 bases from V and 2 bases from J, leaving 18 bases between. Germline-derived CDR1 and CDR2 are SGDLS and YYNGEE. The CDR3 is made up of 16 amino acids. CDR3 region: CASSPGLTRSQETQYF. CDR3 nucleotides: TGTGCCAGCAGCCCGGGTCTCACCCGTTCACAAGAGACCCAGTACTTC.

This clone has only a few counts. This chain uses TRBV5-1 with TRBJ1-1, with 9 bases that match TRBD1. V lost 4 bases and J lost 1; bases outside the gene matches: 8. The CDR3 sequence is 16 residues long. From germline, CDR1 is SGHRS and CDR2 YFSETQ. In nucleotides, the CDR3 is TGCGCCAGCAGCGGGGGGACAGGGAGGGGGAACACTGAAGCTTTCTTT. Translated: CASSGGTGRGNTEAFF.

This clone appeared a few times. The chain recombines TRBV13 with TRBJ1-1; D call uncertain. V was pared by 2 bases and J by 3 bases, with 4 bases between. Germline values: CDR1 PRHDT, CDR2 FYEKMQ (reference sequence). The CDR3 length is 12 residues. The CDR3 spells CASSLSYTEAFF. In DNA form, the CDR3 reads TGTGCCAGCAGCTTATCTTACACTGAAGCTTTCTTT.

The chain links TRBV4-3 to TRBJ1-2, with no clear D. The CDR3 has 15 amino acids. The ends were cut back, 1 base at V and 7 bases at J, with 16 bases in the middle. Germline V CDR1 and CDR2: LGHNA, YSLEER. The CDR3 protein is CASSQALDFLGGYTF. Written as DNA, the CDR3 is TGCGCCAGCAGCCAAGCTTTAGACTTCTTGGGTGGCTACACCTTC.